This T cell receptor beta chain comes out of a study of blood T cell repertoires in COVID-19. Sequenced by immunoSEQ multiplex PCR; TCRdb stores in-frame clones only, minus some. This table holds 200,000 to 250,000 clones, roughly 86% found once. Looked up from germline, CDR1 is SEHNR and CDR2 is FQNEAQ (reference sequence). The V gene lost 1 base and the J gene lost 1 base, with 7 bases spanning the gap. This CDR3 has 14 residues. Sample: peripheral blood. This chain connects TRBV7-9 to TRBJ1-1; D is unclear. This TCR derives from a man of 80 years or more with acute or convalescent COVID-19. This CDR3 is CASSLVRENTEAFF. The CDR3 region has the DNA TGTGCCAGCAGCTTAGTACGGGAGAACACTGAAGCTTTCTTT.